This T cell receptor (beta chain) was sequenced during a study of cytomegalovirus exposure and HLA in healthy donors. Study observations and caveats: Researchers catalogued some 160 TCR beta chains as cytomegalovirus-associated.

Vbeta (60) and Jbeta (13) primers were used in the PCR. TCRdb's copy holds only in-frame clones and misses some; the assay was immunoSEQ multiplex PCR. Altogether 140,000 to 150,000 clones are present, approximately 80% being singletons, with the ten largest covering 9.7%. In regard to this clone: No antigen is known for it.

The clonotype originates from a woman aged 55-75 years in good health and CMV-seropositive. Material: PBMCs.

The CDR3 DNA sequence: TGTGCCAGTGCCTCCCTCCTAAACAATGAGCAGTTCTTC. Encoded protein: CASASLLNNEQFF. The V and J genes are TRBV27 and TRBJ2-1, with unresolved D. V was pared by 9 bases and J by 5 bases, with 14 bases between. The germline V gene has CDR1 MNHEY and CDR2 SMNVEV (reference sequence). This CDR3 has 13 residues.